Presented here are 27 T cell receptor beta chains from one specimen sequenced in a study of cytomegalovirus exposure and HLA in healthy donors. This PCR relied on a set of 60 Vbeta primers and 13 Jbeta primers. Generated by immunoSEQ multiplex PCR, the TCRdb table keeps only in-frame clones and is missing some. In total, the table holds more than 200,000 clones. The specimen sequenced was PBMCs. These receptor sequences come from a woman in her twenties or thirties in good health and CMV-seropositive.

The chain has TRBV7-9 and TRBJ1-2; possibly TRBD1 for D (5 bases). This CDR3 is built from 13 residues. Trimming removed 5 bases from V and 4 bases from J, with 11 bases in between. Per the germline V gene, CDR1 is SEHNR and CDR2 is FQNEAQ (reference sequence). The CDR3 protein is CASSGQGSYGYTF. CDR3 bases: TGTGCCAGCAGCGGGCAGGGTAGCTATGGCTACACCTTC.

This sequence joins TRBV7-2 and TRBJ1-1; TRBD1 might be the D (5 bases). The germline CDR1 and CDR2 sequences are SGHTA and FQGNSA. The CDR3 extends over 14 amino acids. Trimming left V 1 base short and J 1 base short, with 7 bases between. The CDR3 region is CASSLVQGNTEAFF. The CDR3 coding sequence is TGTGCCAGCAGCTTAGTGCAGGGGAACACTGAAGCTTTCTTT.

The chain links TRBV21-1 to TRBJ2-3; the D call in the table, TRBD2, was not verified against the DNA. TRBV21-1 is a recognized pseudogene. There are 18 residues in the CDR3. The CDR3 reads CASSKALTTSGRGDTQYF. CDR3 DNA: TGTGCCAGCAGCAAAGCGTTAACGACTAGCGGGAGGGGAGATACGCAGTATTTT.

The chain joins TRBV6-6 to TRBJ2-1; D ambiguous. The CDR3 covers 16 residues. V lost 0 bases and J 2 bases, leaving 11 bases between the germline ends. Germline CDR1 is MNHNY and CDR2 is SVGAGI (reference sequence). The CDR3 region has the DNA TGTGCCAGCAGTTACTCATCTAATCACCCCTACAATGAGCAGTTCTTC. It codes for CASSYSSNHPYNEQFF.

About this clone: The junction departs from germline at one end; a sequencing error may be responsible. The chain is built from TRBV5-1 and TRBJ2-5, with 9 bases lining up with TRBD2. This CDR3 spans 16 amino acids. Germline V CDR1 and CDR2: SGHRS, YFSETQ. CDR3 in amino acids: CASRRGAGGPQGTQYF. The CDR3 nucleotides are TGCGCCAGCAGGCGAGGGGCGGGAGGGCCGCAAGGGACCCAGTACTTC.

J is TRBJ2-1 and V is TRBV28; 10 bases line up with TRBD1. Trimming removed 5 bases from V and 9 bases from J; junction bases left unmatched: 10. The CDR3 runs to 15 residues. The germline V gene has CDR1 MDHEN and CDR2 SYDVKM. This CDR3 reads CASSDWTGGEFEQFF. DNA for the CDR3: TGTGCCAGCAGTGACTGGACAGGGGGAGAGTTTGAGCAGTTCTTC.

As for this clone: Different DNA sequences within this sample yield the same CDR3. The chain links TRBV4-1 to TRBJ1-3, with D hard to call. Germline lookup yields CDR1 MGHRA and CDR2 YSYEKL. Trimming took 0 bases from V and 0 from J, leaving 6 bases between them. This CDR3 has 15 amino acids. CDR3 in amino acids: CASSQDYYSGNTIYF. CDR3 nucleotides: TGCGCCAGCAGCCAAGATTACTACTCTGGAAACACCATATATTTT.

The V gene is TRBV28, the J gene TRBJ1-2; tentative D call: TRBD1 (5 bases). V shed 3 bases and J shed 0 bases, with 8 bases lying between them. Germline lookup yields CDR1 MDHEN and CDR2 SYDVKM. The CDR3 loop spans 14 amino acids. CDR3 protein: CASSLSGSNYGYTF. The CDR3 DNA is TGTGCCAGCAGTTTGTCAGGGTCTAACTATGGCTACACCTTC.

The chain uses TRBV7-2 and TRBJ2-2, with D uncertain. CDR1 and CDR2 (germline): SGHTA, FQGNSA. Trimming cost V 5 bases and J 7 bases, with 11 bases left between them. The CDR3 sequence is 13 residues long. The chain's CDR3 is CASSTKVYGELFF. As DNA, the CDR3 is TGTGCCAGCAGCACTAAGGTGTACGGGGAGCTGTTTTTT.

V gene TRBV19 combines with J gene TRBJ2-7; D may be TRBD1 (5 bases). The CDR3 consists of 13 residues. CDR1 is LNHDA and CDR2 is SQIVND in the germline V gene (reference sequence). Between the trimmed V and J ends, which lost 5 bases and 5 bases, there was a span of 13 bases. In nucleotides, the CDR3 is TGTGCCAGTAGTGTACGAGACAGCCACGAGCAGTACTTC. It yields the protein CASSVRDSHEQYF.

This chain connects TRBV27 to TRBJ2-2; D ambiguous. The germline CDR1 and CDR2 sequences are MNHEY and SMNVEV (reference sequence). This CDR3 contains 19 residues. With 2 bases removed from V and 2 bases from J, the gap between germline ends came to 21 bases. DNA of the CDR3: TGTGCCAGCAGTTTACCTAATGACTGGGTGACTGCAAACACCGGGGAGCTGTTTTTT. Translation: CASSLPNDWVTANTGELFF.

Of note for this clone: Mismatch with germline at one junction end may stem from a read error. This rearrangement joins TRBV5-1 to TRBJ2-7, with D possibly TRBD2 on 5 matching bases. Germline V gives CDR1 SGHRS, CDR2 YFSETQ. This CDR3 is 15 amino acids long. The CDR3 reads CASRLDWARAYEQYF. The CDR3 DNA reads as TGCGCCAGCAGGTTGGACTGGGCTCGAGCCTACGAGCAGTACTTC.

The J gene is TRBJ2-3, the V gene TRBV30; 9 bases line up with TRBD1. CDR3 length: 12 amino acids. V lost 0 bases, J lost 11 bases, and 3 bases stayed unmatched. Germline assignment: CDR1 GTSNPN and CDR2 SVGIG (reference sequence). CDR3 DNA: TGTGCCTGGAGTGTAGAGGGACAGGGGCAGTATTTT. It specifies CAWSVEGQGQYF.

V and J are TRBV6-6 and TRBJ2-7; TRBD2 might be the D (6 bases). Trimming stripped 6 bases from V and 2 bases from J, with 20 bases between. The germline V gene encodes CDR1 MNHNY and CDR2 SVGAGI (reference sequence). The CDR3 sequence is 16 residues long. CDR3 loop: CASRVTEYAGPYEQYF. The CDR3 DNA is TGTGCCAGCAGGGTAACCGAATACGCGGGGCCCTACGAGCAGTACTTC.

This chain links TRBV2 with TRBJ1-1, with 7 bases aligning to TRBD1. Germline V gene data show CDR1 as SNHLY and CDR2 as FYNNEI. The J segment lost 5 bases and the V segment lost 7 bases, leaving 7 bases of the junction unmatched. The CDR3 runs to 13 residues. CDR3 in amino acids: CASTRQGGTEAFF. CDR3 sequence (DNA): TGTGCCAGCACCCGACAGGGTGGAACTGAAGCTTTCTTT. The complete variable domain, with remaining parts taken from reference TRBV2 and TRBJ1-1, reads EPEVTQTPSHQVTQMGQEVILRCVPISNHLYFYWYRQILGQKVEFLVSFYNNEISEKSEIFDDQFSVERPDGSNFTLKIRSTKLEDSAMYFCASTRQGGTEAFFGQGTRLTVV.

On this clone: The same CDR3 is also encoded by other DNA sequences in this sample. The gene calls are TRBV6-5 and TRBJ1-2; D gene ambiguous. Germline-derived CDR1 and CDR2 are MNHEY and SVGAGI. Trimming took off 0 bases at V and 2 bases at J, with 7 bases between the two ends. This CDR3 is 14 amino acids long. DNA for the CDR3: TGTGCCAGCAGTTACTCGACGGGGAACTATGGCTACACCTTC. Amino acid sequence: CASSYSTGNYGYTF.

The chain couples TRBV19 to TRBJ2-7, with D perhaps matching TRBD2 (5 bases). The CDR3 sequence is 14 residues long. V was pared by 10 bases and J by 3 bases, with 19 bases between. CDR1 and CDR2 from the germline V gene are LNHDA and SQIVND (reference sequence). CDR3 bases: TGTGCCACCAACGGGGATGGAAGAAACTACGAGCAGTACTTC. Amino acid sequence: CATNGDGRNYEQYF.

V and J are TRBV7-2 and TRBJ1-1; 7 bases agree with TRBD1. The CDR3 contains 16 residues. Trimming cost V 5 bases and J 4 bases; bases outside gene matches: 13. Per the germline V gene, CDR1 is SGHTA and CDR2 is FQGNSA. CDR3 DNA sequence: TGTGCCAGCAGCACTAGACAGGGAGGATCGGGCACTGAAGCTTTCTTT. Its translation: CASSTRQGGSGTEAFF.

V gene TRBV30 combines with J gene TRBJ2-7, with unresolved D. The germline V and J ends were trimmed by 2 bases and 3 bases, with 5 bases remaining between them. The germline gives CDR1 GTSNPN, CDR2 SVGIG (reference sequence). The CDR3 is 11 residues long. The CDR3, as DNA: TGTGCCTGGAGTCACAACTACGAGCAGTACTTC. This encodes CAWSHNYEQYF. Full variable domain (rest looked up from reference TRBV30 and TRBJ2-7): SQTIHQWPATLVQPVGSPLSLECTVEGTSNPNLYWYRQAAGRGLQLLFYSVGIGQISSEVPQNLSASRPQDRQFILSSKKLLLSDSGFYLCAWSHNYEQYFGPGTRLTVT.

V and J are TRBV11-3 and TRBJ2-5; 8 bases map to TRBD2. This CDR3 is built from 16 residues. V gave up 4 bases and J gave up 0 bases; unmatched junction bases: 7. The V gene's germline CDR1 is SGHNT and CDR2 YENEEA. CDR3 nucleotide sequence: TGTGCCAGCAGCTCCGGTACTAGCGGATACCAAGAGACCCAGTACTTC. Amino acids: CASSSGTSGYQETQYF.

The chain employs TRBV10-2 and TRBJ1-5, with D perhaps matching TRBD1 (5 bases). Trimming removed 5 bases at V and 3 bases at J, with 8 bases between. This CDR3 is built from 13 residues. Germline CDR1 and CDR2: WSHSY and SAAADI. CDR3 in amino acids: CASSLTDNQPQHF. In DNA form, the CDR3 reads TGCGCCAGCAGTTTGACAGACAATCAGCCCCAGCATTTT.

The chain uses TRBV7-8 and TRBJ2-3, with D possibly TRBD2 on 5 matching bases. Per germline, CDR1 SGHVS and CDR2 FQNEAQ. The CDR3 loop spans 14 amino acids. Trimming removed 5 bases from V and 6 bases from J, with 15 bases in between. The CDR3 coding sequence is TGTGCCAGCAGCCCCCGGGAACGGAGGGATACGCAGTATTTT. It specifies CASSPRERRDTQYF.

The rearrangement joins TRBV27 to TRBJ1-5; TRBD1 matches at 7 bases. The CDR3 extends over 13 amino acids. J gave up 6 bases and V 6 bases, and 5 bases lay outside the gene matches. The V gene's germline CDR1 is MNHEY and CDR2 SMNVEV (reference sequence). The CDR3 DNA is TGTGCCAGCAGGCGACAGGGTTTTCAGCCCCAGCATTTT. Its translation is CASRRQGFQPQHF.

This chain links TRBV9 with TRBJ2-7, with 9 bases aligning to TRBD2. CDR1 is SGDLS and CDR2 is YYNGEE in the germline V gene. V dropped 0 bases and J dropped 4; count of bases not matched to a gene: 11. CDR3 length equals 17 residues. The CDR3: CASSVGPELAGLYEQYF. CDR3 in DNA: TGTGCCAGCAGCGTAGGTCCGGAGCTAGCGGGACTGTACGAGCAGTACTTC.

The J gene is TRBJ2-3, the V gene TRBV6-5, with D possibly TRBD2 on 5 matching bases. Germline CDR1 is MNHEY and CDR2 is SVGAGI. CDR3 length: 14 residues. The germline V and J ends were trimmed by 0 bases and 8 bases, with 12 bases remaining between them. The CDR3 reads CASSYSKGSGTQYF. The CDR3 DNA follows: TGTGCCAGCAGTTACTCGAAAGGGAGTGGTACGCAGTATTTT.

The chain joins TRBV28 to TRBJ2-7; TRBD1 aligns across 12 bases. With V trimmed by 6 bases and J by 6 bases, 15 bases remained unmatched. The CDR3 consists of 17 residues. Germline CDR1 and CDR2: MDHEN and SYDVKM. CDR3 loop: CASRTGTGGSRYAEQYF. The CDR3, as DNA: TGTGCCAGCAGGACCGGGACAGGGGGCTCTAGGTACGCCGAGCAGTACTTC. Variable domain in full (rest from reference TRBV28 and TRBJ2-7): DVKVTQSSRYLVKRTGEKVFLECVQDMDHENMFWYRQDPGLGLRLIYFSYDVKMKEKGDIPEGYSVSREKKERFSLILESASTNQTSMYLCASRTGTGGSRYAEQYFGPGTRLTVT.

The J gene is TRBJ2-1, the V gene TRBV4-1; TRBD2 aligns across 8 bases. In germline, CDR1 is MGHRA, CDR2 YSYEKL. CDR3 length: 13 amino acids. The trim removed 6 bases at V and 8 bases at J, leaving 6 bases unmatched. CDR3 protein: CASRREGRHEQFF. The CDR3 DNA reads TGCGCCAGCAGACGGGAGGGCCGACATGAGCAGTTCTTC.